Below, 5 T cell receptor beta chains from the same sample are listed, as sequenced in a study of blood T cell repertoires in COVID-19. Data came from immunoSEQ multiplex PCR; TCRdb stores just in-frame clones and leaves some out. The profile covers fewer than 500,000 clones, with 81% appearing a single time and more than 0.85% taken by the ten largest. What was sequenced was peripheral blood. The source is a human donor with acute or convalescent COVID-19. The donor label of this sample is uncertain.

This chain joins TRBV7-9 and TRBJ2-1, with a tentative D call TRBD2 (6 bases). Deletions cut 5 bases from V and 5 bases from J, with 16 bases between. Germline V gives CDR1 SEHNR, CDR2 FQNEAQ (reference sequence). The CDR3 is 15 residues long. As DNA, the CDR3 is TGTGCCAGCAGCGGGGCAGTAGGGAGGAACAATGAGCAGTTCTTC. This codes for CASSGAVGRNNEQFF.

This chain uses TRBV6-5 with TRBJ1-2; TRBD1 agrees at 11 bases. V shed 2 bases and J 5 bases; nucleotides not matched to a gene: 1. The germline V gene encodes CDR1 MNHEY and CDR2 SVGAGI. This CDR3 has 14 residues. This CDR3 is CASSYGQGAYGYTF. In nucleotides, the CDR3 is TGTGCCAGCAGTTACGGACAGGGGGCGTATGGCTACACCTTC.

V usage is TRBV9 and J usage is TRBJ2-7, with 8 bases matching TRBD2. Unmatched junction bases numbered 11, after V lost 0 bases and J lost 6 bases. The CDR3 is 16 amino acids. Germline V CDR1 and CDR2: SGDLS, YYNGEE. CDR3 sequence: CASSVDVAGSESEQYF. CDR3 nucleotides: TGTGCCAGCAGCGTAGATGTAGCGGGATCCGAATCCGAGCAGTACTTC.

The J gene is TRBJ2-3, the V gene TRBV19; 9 bases fit TRBD1. Germline V gene lookup returns CDR1 LNHDA and CDR2 SQIVND (reference sequence). After removal of 0 bases from V and 5 bases from J, the junction contained 3 bases not matched to a gene. This CDR3 region has 15 residues. CDR3 nucleotides: TGTGCCAGTAGTATAGAGGGGACAGGGCGAGATACGCAGTATTTT. Protein: CASSIEGTGRDTQYF.

This sequence joins TRBV19 and TRBJ2-2; 14 bases are a match to TRBD2. Germline loops: CDR1 LNHDA, CDR2 SQIVND (reference sequence). Trimming at V came to 4 bases and at J to 3 bases, leaving 1 base not matched to a gene. CDR3 size: 16 residues. CDR3 DNA: TGTGCCAGTAGTAGACTAGCGGGAGGGTACACCGGGGAGCTGTTTTTT. Translation gives CASSRLAGGYTGELFF. Variable domain in full (rest from reference TRBV19 and TRBJ2-2): DGGITQSPKYLFRKEGQNVTLSCEQNLNHDAMYWYRQDPGQGLRLIYYSQIVNDFQKGDIAEGYSVSREKKESFPLTVTSAQKNPTAFYLCASSRLAGGYTGELFFGEGSRLTVL.